This TCR beta chain was obtained from a study of blood T cell repertoires in COVID-19. The protocol was immunoSEQ multiplex PCR, while the TCRdb copy is restricted to in-frame clones and leaves out a portion. The sample lists some 170,000 clones, roughly 85% occurring once. Clinical history as reported by participants underpinned cohort assignment. Resolution of symptoms, clearance, or two negative PCRs was present in recovered Cohort 3 donors. This CDR3 region has 15 residues. Per germline, CDR1 SGHVS and CDR2 FNYEAQ. After removal of 5 bases from V and 4 bases from J, the junction contained 8 bases not matched to a gene.

Sequencing was carried out using PBMCs or T cells enriched from blood (not recorded which). The source is a man aged 35 to 55 who had recovered from COVID-19. This chain connects TRBV7-6 to TRBJ2-1; TRBD2 agrees at 7 bases. CDR3 sequence reads: CASSPSGKGYNEQFF. The CDR3 coding sequence is TGTGCCAGCAGCCCTAGCGGCAAAGGGTACAATGAGCAGTTCTTC.